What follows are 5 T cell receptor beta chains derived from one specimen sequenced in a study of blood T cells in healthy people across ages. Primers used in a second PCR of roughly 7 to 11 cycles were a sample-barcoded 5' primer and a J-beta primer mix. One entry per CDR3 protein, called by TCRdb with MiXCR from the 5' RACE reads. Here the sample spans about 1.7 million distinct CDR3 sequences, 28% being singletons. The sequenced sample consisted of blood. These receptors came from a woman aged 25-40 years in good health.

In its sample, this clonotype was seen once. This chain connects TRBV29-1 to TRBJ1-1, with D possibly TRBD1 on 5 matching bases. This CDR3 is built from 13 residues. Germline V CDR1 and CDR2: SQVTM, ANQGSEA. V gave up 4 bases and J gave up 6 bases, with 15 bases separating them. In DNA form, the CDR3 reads TGCAGCGTTGTTGAGCAGGGTGGGGCTGAAGCTTTCTTT. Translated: CSVVEQGGAEAFF.

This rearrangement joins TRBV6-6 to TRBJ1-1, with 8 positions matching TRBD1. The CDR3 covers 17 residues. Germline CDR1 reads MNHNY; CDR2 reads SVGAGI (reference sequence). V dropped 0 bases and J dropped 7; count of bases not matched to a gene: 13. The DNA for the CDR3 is TGTGCCAGCAGTTACTCGATCCGGACAGGGAAGCGTGGTGAAGCTTTCTTT. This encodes CASSYSIRTGKRGEAFF.

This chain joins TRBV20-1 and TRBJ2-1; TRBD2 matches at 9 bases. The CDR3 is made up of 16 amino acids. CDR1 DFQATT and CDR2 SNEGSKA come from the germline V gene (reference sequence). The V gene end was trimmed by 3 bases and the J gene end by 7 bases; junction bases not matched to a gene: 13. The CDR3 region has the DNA TGCAGTGCTAGGGGGAGAGCGGGGGGAACCTTTAATGAGCAGTTCTTC. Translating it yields CSARGRAGGTFNEQFF.

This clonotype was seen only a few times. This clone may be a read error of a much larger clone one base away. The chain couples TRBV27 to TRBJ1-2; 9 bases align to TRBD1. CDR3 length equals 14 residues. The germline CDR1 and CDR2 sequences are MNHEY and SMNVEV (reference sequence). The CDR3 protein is CACSSNRGRIGYTF. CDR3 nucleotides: TGTGCCTGCAGCTCAAACAGGGGGCGGATCGGCTACACCTTC.

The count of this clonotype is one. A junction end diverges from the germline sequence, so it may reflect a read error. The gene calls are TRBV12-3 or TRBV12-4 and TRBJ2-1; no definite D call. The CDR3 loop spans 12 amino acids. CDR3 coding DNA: TGTGCCGGCAGTATCGGTGGGTCTGAGCAGTTCTTC. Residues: CAGSIGGSEQFF.